The clone carrying this T cell receptor beta chain was found once. The trim removed 7 bases at V and 2 bases at J, leaving 7 bases unmatched. The germline gives CDR1 SNHLY, CDR2 FYNNEI. There are 14 residues in the CDR3. Assay used: immunoSEQ multiplex PCR; TCRdb lists only in-frame clones, some missing. The sample has fewer than 50,000 clones, 94% seen once. The data were obtained in a study of T cell changes during pregnancy in multiple sclerosis. This TCR derives from a female donor with multiple sclerosis, enrolled in a pregnancy study. Sequenced material: CD4+ T cells from peripheral blood mononuclear cells, taken in the third trimester of pregnancy. The V call is TRBV2, the J call TRBJ2-7; 8 positions match TRBD1. Written as DNA, the CDR3 is TGTGCCAGCAATGCCGGGACAGGCACCTACGAGCAGTACTTC. This translates into CASNAGTGTYEQYF. The variable domain in full, completed from reference TRBV2 and TRBJ2-7, reads EPEVTQTPSHQVTQMGQEVILRCVPISNHLYFYWYRQILGQKVEFLVSFYNNEISEKSEIFDDQFSVERPDGSNFTLKIRSTKLEDSAMYFCASNAGTGTYEQYFGPGTRLTVT.